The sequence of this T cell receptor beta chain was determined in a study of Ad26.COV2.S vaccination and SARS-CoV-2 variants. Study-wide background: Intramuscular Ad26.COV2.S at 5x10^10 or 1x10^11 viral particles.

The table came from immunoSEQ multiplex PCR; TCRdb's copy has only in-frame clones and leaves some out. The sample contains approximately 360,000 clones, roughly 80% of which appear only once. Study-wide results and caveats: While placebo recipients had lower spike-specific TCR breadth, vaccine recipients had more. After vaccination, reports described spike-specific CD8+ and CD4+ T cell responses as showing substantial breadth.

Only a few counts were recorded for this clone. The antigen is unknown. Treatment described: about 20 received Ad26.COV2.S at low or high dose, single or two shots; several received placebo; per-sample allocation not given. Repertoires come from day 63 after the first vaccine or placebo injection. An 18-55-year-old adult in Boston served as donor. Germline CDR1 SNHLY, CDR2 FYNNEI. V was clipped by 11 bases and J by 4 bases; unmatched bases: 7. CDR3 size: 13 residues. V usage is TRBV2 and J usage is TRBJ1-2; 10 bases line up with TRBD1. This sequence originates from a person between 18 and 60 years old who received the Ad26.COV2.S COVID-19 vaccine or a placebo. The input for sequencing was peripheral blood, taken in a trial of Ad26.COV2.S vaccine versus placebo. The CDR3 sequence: CAGQGQGIYGYTF. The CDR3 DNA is TGTGCCGGACAGGGACAGGGGATCTATGGCTACACCTTC.